This TCR beta chain is from a study of T cells in Graves' hyperthyroidism and ophthalmopathy. Orbital computed tomography and thyroid ultrasound, together with serum TRAb and thyroxine and clinical symptoms, were used for diagnoses. Fresh peripheral blood, about 9.3 ml, yielded the PBMCs. In germline, CDR1 is SNHLY, CDR2 FYNNEI. V gave up 4 bases and J gave up 4 bases; unmatched junction bases: 4. This CDR3 contains 14 residues. This clonotype was detected many times. Template material for amplifying TCR beta CDR3 regions consisted of RNA transcripts. A set of HTBI primers served as the primers for a first-round RT-PCR of the TCR CDR3. TCRdb fed the multiplex PCR reads into MiXCR, producing one record per CDR3 protein. The data contain about 460,000 distinct CDR3 sequences, roughly 22% of them singletons.

The receptor was isolated from a woman in her 70s with Graves' ophthalmopathy. The chain uses TRBV2 and TRBJ1-5; 7 bases agree with TRBD1. Specimen: blood. The CDR3 DNA follows: TGTGCCAGCAGTGGGGGACAGCCGAATCAGCCCCAGCATTTT. Its protein product is CASSGGQPNQPQHF.